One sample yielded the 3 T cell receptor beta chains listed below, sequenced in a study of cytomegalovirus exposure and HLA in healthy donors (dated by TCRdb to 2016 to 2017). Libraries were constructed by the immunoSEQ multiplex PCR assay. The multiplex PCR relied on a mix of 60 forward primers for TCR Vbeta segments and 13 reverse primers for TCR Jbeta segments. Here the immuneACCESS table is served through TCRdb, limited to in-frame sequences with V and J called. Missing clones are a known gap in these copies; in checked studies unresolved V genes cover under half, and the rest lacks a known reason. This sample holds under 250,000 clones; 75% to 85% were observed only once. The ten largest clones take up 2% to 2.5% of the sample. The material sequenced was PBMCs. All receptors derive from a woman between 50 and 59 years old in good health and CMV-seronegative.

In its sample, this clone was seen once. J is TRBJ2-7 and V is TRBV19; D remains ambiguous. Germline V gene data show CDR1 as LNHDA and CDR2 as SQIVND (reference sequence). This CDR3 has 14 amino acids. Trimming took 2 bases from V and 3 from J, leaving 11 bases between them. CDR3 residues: CASSIRAQNYEQYF. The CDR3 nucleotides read TGTGCCAGTAGTATACGAGCGCAGAACTACGAGCAGTACTTC.

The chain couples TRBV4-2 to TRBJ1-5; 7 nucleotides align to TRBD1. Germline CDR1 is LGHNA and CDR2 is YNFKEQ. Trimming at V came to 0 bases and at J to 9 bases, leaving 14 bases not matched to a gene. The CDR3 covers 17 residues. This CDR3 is CASSQDKAVQGSRPQHF. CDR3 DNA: TGTGCCAGCAGCCAAGATAAGGCAGTACAGGGGAGTAGGCCCCAGCATTTT.

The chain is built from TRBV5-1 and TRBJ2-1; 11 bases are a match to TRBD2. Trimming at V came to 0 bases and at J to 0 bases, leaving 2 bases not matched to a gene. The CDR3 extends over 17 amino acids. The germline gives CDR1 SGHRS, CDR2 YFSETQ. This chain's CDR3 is CASSLATSGTSYNEQFF. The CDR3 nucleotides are TGCGCCAGCAGCTTGGCGACTAGCGGGACCTCCTACAATGAGCAGTTCTTC.